What follows is one T cell receptor (beta chain) and its context. The data stem from a study of identical twins. TCRdb re-analysed the 5' RACE reads in MiXCR, keeping a single row per CDR3 protein. Seen here are around 340,000 distinct CDR3 sequences, over 9% observed once, and the top ten hold approximately 7.5%. This CDR3 region has 16 residues. The ends lost 4 bases at V and 2 bases at J; junction bases unmatched: 5. CDR1 is KGHDR and CDR2 is SFDVKD in the germline V gene. These same records also appear under a second study, on yellow fever vaccine responses in identical twins.

The V and J genes are TRBV24-1 and TRBJ2-2, with 8 positions matching TRBD1. The sequenced sample consisted of CD8+ T cells sorted from blood. The sequence was collected from a woman under 30 in good health. The chain's CDR3 is CATSDPGQGNTGELFF. The CDR3 region has the DNA TGTGCCACCAGTGACCCAGGACAGGGTAACACCGGGGAGCTGTTTTTT.